These 20 T cell receptor beta chains share one sample of origin, sequenced in a study of blood T cell repertoires in COVID-19. The data were produced by immunoSEQ multiplex PCR, yet TCRdb's version contains in-frame clones alone and is incomplete. Here the sample spans about 63,000 clones, around 88% being singletons. The sequenced material came from peripheral blood. These receptors were taken from a woman of 80 years or more with acute or convalescent COVID-19.

This clone was observed a single time. The genes are TRBV5-4 and TRBJ2-1, with D unresolved. V was pared by 5 bases and J by 0 bases, with 12 bases between. CDR1 and CDR2 from the germline V gene are SGHNT and YYREEE (reference sequence). The CDR3 has 15 amino acids. CDR3 in DNA: TGTGCCAGCAGACTCGACTTTAGCTCCTACAATGAGCAGTTCTTC. This gives the protein CASRLDFSSYNEQFF.

This chain uses TRBV27 with TRBJ1-1, with D possibly matching TRBD1 (5 bases). Per germline, CDR1 MNHEY and CDR2 SMNVEV (reference sequence). The CDR3 has 14 amino acids. The V and J ends lost 8 bases and 0 bases respectively, with 13 bases between them. CDR3 sequence: CASHGGNMNTEAFF. In DNA, the CDR3 is TGTGCCAGCCACGGGGGGAACATGAACACTGAAGCTTTCTTT.

The V and J genes are TRBV27 and TRBJ2-6; no definite D call. Germline lookup yields CDR1 MNHEY and CDR2 SMNVEV (reference sequence). The CDR3 covers 14 residues. Between the trimmed V and J ends, which lost 5 bases and 0 bases, there was a span of 5 bases. CDR3 bases: TGTGCCAGCAGTCCTTTCTCTGGGGCCAACGTCCTGACTTTC. Translation: CASSPFSGANVLTF. Full variable domain (remainder filled in from reference TRBV27 and TRBJ2-6): EAQVTQNPRYLITVTGKKLTVTCSQNMNHEYMSWYRQDPGLGLRQIYYSMNVEVTDKGDVPEGYKVSRKEKRNFPLILESPSPNQTSLYFCASSPFSGANVLTFGAGSRLTVL.

This clone occurred once. The chain links TRBV9 to TRBJ2-6; no clear D gene. Trimming left V 0 bases short and J 3 bases short, with 4 bases between. The CDR3 sequence is 14 residues long. Germline CDR1 and CDR2: SGDLS and YYNGEE. Here the CDR3 DNA reads TGTGCCAGCAGCGTAGCCGGTGGGGCCAACGTCCTGACTTTC. Protein: CASSVAGGANVLTF.

This clone was detected only a few times. The V call is TRBV6-5, the J call TRBJ2-5; no firm D call. Germline CDR1 MNHEY, CDR2 SVGAGI. CDR3 length: 15 residues. The V gene lost 5 bases and the J gene lost 2 bases, with 15 bases spanning the gap. CDR3 protein: CASSQTTIPQETQYF. CDR3 in DNA: TGTGCCAGCAGTCAGACGACAATCCCGCAAGAGACCCAGTACTTC.

V is TRBV9 and J is TRBJ2-1; 8 nucleotides agree with TRBD2. The CDR3 is 16 residues long. The germline CDR1 and CDR2 sequences are SGDLS and YYNGEE. V lost 0 bases to trimming and J lost 6 bases; unmatched junction nucleotides: 8. The CDR3 DNA sequence: TGTGCCAGCAGCGTAGTCGGGACTAGTTCAGGCAATGAGCAGTTCTTC. Protein: CASSVVGTSSGNEQFF.

This sequence joins TRBV4-2 and TRBJ2-3; tentatively, D is TRBD2 (6 bases). Germline CDR1 and CDR2: LGHNA and YNFKEQ. There are 13 residues in the CDR3. V was shortened by 4 bases and J by 5 bases, with 10 bases between the two germline ends. CDR3 loop: CASSLGGEDTQYF. CDR3 in DNA: TGTGCCAGCAGCCTCGGCGGGGAAGATACGCAGTATTTT.

V usage is TRBV7-2 and J usage is TRBJ1-2; 7 bases line up with TRBD1. Trimming cost V 2 bases and J 8 bases; bases outside gene matches: 11. The CDR3 is made up of 15 amino acids. From germline, CDR1 is SGHTA and CDR2 FQGNSA. The CDR3 nucleotides read TGTGCCAGCAGCTTAAGGGCTACAGGGGTGGGAGGCTACACCTTC. Residues: CASSLRATGVGGYTF.

The chain joins TRBV5-1 to TRBJ1-1; possible D gene TRBD1, 6 bases. Trimming stripped 0 bases from V and 5 bases from J, with 11 bases between. CDR3 size: 14 residues. Germline assignment: CDR1 SGHRS and CDR2 YFSETQ. The CDR3, as DNA: TGCGCCAGCAGCTTGGAGGGAGGGGGGACTGAAGCTTTCTTT. Translated, it gives CASSLEGGGTEAFF.

The chain uses TRBV5-1 and TRBJ2-1, with 11 nucleotides matching TRBD2. V shed 5 bases and J 6 bases; nucleotides not matched to a gene: 7. CDR1 is SGHRS, CDR2 YFSETQ, per germline. The CDR3 length is 15 residues. The CDR3: CASRFGLAGGNEQFF. The CDR3 bases are TGCGCCAGCAGGTTTGGACTAGCGGGCGGCAATGAGCAGTTCTTC.

The V call is TRBV27, the J call TRBJ2-2; D may be TRBD2 (6 bases). Germline CDR1 reads MNHEY; CDR2 reads SMNVEV (reference sequence). Trimming pared 8 bases from V and 1 base from J, leaving 11 bases between. CDR3 length: 14 residues. The CDR3 protein is CASSEAGNTGELFF. Written as DNA, the CDR3 is TGTGCCAGCTCGGAAGCGGGGAACACCGGGGAGCTGTTTTTT.

The CDR3 nucleotides are TGCAGTGCTAGTGAGGACGCCGGAGGTAAAGCTTTCTTT. Encoded protein: CSASEDAGGKAFF. The rearrangement links TRBV20-1 to TRBJ1-1; D remains unclear. The CDR3 has 13 residues. The V gene's germline CDR1 is DFQATT and CDR2 SNEGSKA (reference sequence). Trimming shortened V by 3 bases and J by 9 bases, and 17 bases separated the two germline ends.

The chain has TRBV7-2 and TRBJ2-1; no clear D. Trimming stripped 3 bases from V and 8 bases from J, with 11 bases between. The CDR3 is 13 amino acids. Germline loops: CDR1 SGHTA, CDR2 FQGNSA. Here the CDR3 reads CASSFQQSDEQFF. The CDR3 nucleotides read TGTGCCAGCAGCTTTCAACAAAGCGATGAGCAGTTCTTC.

The DNA of the CDR3 is TGTGCCACCAGTGAGTCTCAGGGGTACACCGGGGAGCTGTTTTTT. Its protein is CATSESQGYTGELFF. The chain couples TRBV24-1 to TRBJ2-2; tentative D call: TRBD1 (6 bases). V gave up 4 bases and J gave up 3 bases, with 11 bases separating them. CDR1 is KGHDR, CDR2 SFDVKD, per germline. The CDR3 is made up of 15 amino acids.

V gene TRBV27 combines with J gene TRBJ2-7, with 7 bases lining up with TRBD1. Germline V gene data show CDR1 as MNHEY and CDR2 as SMNVEV (reference sequence). With 6 bases clipped from V and 3 bases from J, the junction kept 2 bases outside the gene matches. This CDR3 spans 12 amino acids. CDR3 bases: TGTGCCAGCAGCAGACAGGGCTACGAGCAGTACTTC. This sequence encodes CASSRQGYEQYF.

This clone is a singleton in its sample. J is TRBJ1-1 and V is TRBV5-1; D is undetermined. The CDR3 has 13 residues. Deletions cut 0 bases from V and 2 bases from J, with 5 bases between. Germline CDR1 SGHRS, CDR2 YFSETQ. The CDR3 DNA sequence: TGCGCCAGCAGCTTGGCGGGAAACACTGAAGCTTTCTTT. Its protein product is CASSLAGNTEAFF.

Concerning this clone: The DNA is left out, because the CDR3 cannot be placed on it with certainty; the CDR3 is given as TCRdb lists it. The chain has TRBV7-2 and TRBJ2-5; the table's TRBD1 call for D was not verified on the DNA. Germline CDR1 SGHTA, CDR2 FQGNSA. The CDR3 is 13 amino acids long, termini counted. This CDR3 is CASSFGPGETQYF.

The chain recombines TRBV19 with TRBJ1-1; the match to TRBD1 covers 10 bases. There are 17 residues in the CDR3. V shed 1 base and J 6 bases; nucleotides not matched to a gene: 11. In germline, CDR1 is LNHDA, CDR2 SQIVND (reference sequence). The CDR3 DNA is TGTGCCAGTAGTATAGCTGGGACAGGGGTTTATACGGCTGAAGCTTTCTTT. This encodes CASSIAGTGVYTAEAFF.

The chain is built from TRBV6-4 and TRBJ2-1, with D perhaps TRBD1 (6 bases). The CDR3 runs to 18 residues. Per the germline V gene, CDR1 is MRHNA and CDR2 is SNTAGT. Trimming left V 6 bases short and J 0 bases short, with 21 bases between. The CDR3: CASRQPRDNDGSYNEQFF. The DNA of the CDR3 is TGTGCCAGCAGGCAACCCCGGGACAACGACGGCTCCTACAATGAGCAGTTCTTC.

The chain recombines TRBV6-1 with TRBJ2-1, with 8 positions matching TRBD1. V was clipped by 0 bases and J by 2 bases; unmatched bases: 3. Germline V gene lookup returns CDR1 MNHNS and CDR2 SASEGT. There are 16 residues in the CDR3. The CDR3 nucleotides are TGTGCCAGCAGTGAAGCCCGACAGGGGCCCTACAATGAGCAGTTCTTC. Encoded protein: CASSEARQGPYNEQFF.